Detailed here is one TCR beta chain. It lacks a known antigen. Per-nucleotide qualities are absent, and no much larger clonotype sits a single base away. V and J lose 4 bases and 5 bases, and a span of 14 bases separates them. Taken from the germline V gene, the CDR1 and CDR2 loops are MDHEN and SYDVKM. The CDR3, cysteine through phenylalanine, is 14 amino acids long. The DNA shown is the 42-base CDR3, in frame from base 1. In Seattle, one collaborating source enrolled patients while the infection was active and tracked those patients longitudinally over the course of disease. Collaborating institutions collected whole blood in K2EDTA tubes following their own protocols. Collaborator samples were shipped for TCRbeta analysis as frozen whole blood, isolated PBMCs, or DNA extracted from either sample type. TCRbeta CDR3 regions were amplified from genomic DNA using the immunoSEQ Assay, a bias-controlled multiplex PCR. Per the original workflow: Within the assay, amplification of reference gene primers was used to estimate how many nucleated cells each sample contained. To quantify the absolute abundance of each unique TCRbeta CDR3 rearrangement, sequence reads were collapsed and filtered. For each sample, productive Simpson clonality was calculated as the square root of Simpson's diversity index across productive rearrangements. In TCRdb, the immuneACCESS table is reduced to in-frame sequences with V and J assigned. These tables do not hold every clone; where another copy was compared, an unresolved V gene accounts for under half, and the others remain unexplained. V, J and clone size derive from that table, while D and trimming were established from the DNA sequence. The sample table contains about 300,000 clones; only one count was recorded for 90% to 95% of them. The top ten hold approximately 2% of the sample.

These data come from a study of blood T cell repertoires in COVID-19 (dated by TCRdb to about 2020). In the study overall: Samples covering the acute and convalescent phases of COVID-19 were provided by collaborators in the United States, Italy and Spain. The material from the prospective study consisted of cDNA or gDNA derived from T cells, B-cell-depleted T cells, or PBMCs. Samples came from the ongoing ImmuneRACE study (first 160 participants) plus 1,254 subjects from 6 global collaborators. Deeply sampled blood TCRbeta repertoires from subjects exposed to, actively infected with, or recovered from COVID-19 were included in the dataset. The sample metadata nearly always contained a de-identified subject ID, COVID-19 status, age in years and sex. The repertoires were made available in a free public database intended to serve as a resource for research on the immune response to SARS-CoV-2. Where HLA class I and class II types were available, the types were taken from metadata supplied by the sample provider, not from assay-based typing. Results and caveats for the whole study, not just this receptor: The amount of clinical and demographic metadata varied by source and participant and was provided uncurated.

The sequence is built from TRBV28 and TRBJ1-1; the D gene is possibly TRBD1, with 6 bases matching. The TCR was taken from a young woman with COVID-19, enrolled during active disease. Sequenced input: peripheral blood. The DNA reads TGTGCCAGCAGTTCCCGAGGGGGATTAACTGAAGCTTTCTTT. The resulting protein is CASSSRGGLTEAFF.